The 32 T cell receptor beta chains given below trace back to one sample, sequenced in a study of cytomegalovirus exposure and HLA in healthy donors. The PCR ran on 60 Vbeta and 13 Jbeta primers. Only in-frame clones appear in the TCRdb table, and some are missing; sequencing was by immunoSEQ multiplex PCR. Found here are about 150,000 clones, roughly 83% of them singletons; the top ten hold 0.38%. The sample comprised PBMCs. The receptors were gathered from a boy aged 2 to 10 in good health and CMV-seronegative.

The chain is built from TRBV11-2 and TRBJ2-1; TRBD1 agrees at 8 bases. With V trimmed by 4 bases and J by 0 bases, 5 bases remained unmatched. Germline-derived CDR1 and CDR2 are SGHAT and FQNNGV. The CDR3 is made up of 16 amino acids. The CDR3: CASSSYRGDSYNEQFF. DNA of the CDR3: TGTGCCAGCAGCTCCTACAGGGGGGACTCCTACAATGAGCAGTTCTTC.

There are a few counts of this clone. The rearrangement uses TRBV5-1 and TRBJ1-4; D uncertain. CDR1 is SGHRS, CDR2 YFSETQ, per germline. This CDR3 spans 14 amino acids. V was clipped by 0 bases and J by 4 bases, with 7 bases between them. CDR3 sequence reads: CASSLERGNEKLFF. CDR3 nucleotides: TGCGCCAGCAGCTTGGAACGAGGTAATGAAAAACTGTTTTTT.

Concerning this clone itself: Other DNA sequences in this specimen translate into the identical CDR3. V is TRBV6-5 and J is TRBJ2-4, with D tentatively TRBD1 (7 bases). Germline V gene sequence: CDR1 MNHEY, CDR2 SVGAGI. The CDR3 has 13 residues. The CDR3 spells CATPGGAKNIQYF. The CDR3 DNA follows: TGTGCTACTCCAGGGGGGGCCAAAAACATTCAGTACTTC.

This chain connects TRBV5-1 to TRBJ1-4; the D gene is possibly TRBD1 (6 bases). This CDR3 has 17 residues. The V and J ends lost 0 bases and 0 bases respectively, with 12 bases between them. CDR1 is SGHRS and CDR2 is YFSETQ in the germline V gene. CDR3 sequence (DNA): TGCGCCAGCAGCTTGGAAGACAAGGGGGCAACTAATGAAAAACTGTTTTTT. As protein: CASSLEDKGATNEKLFF.

This chain uses TRBV7-5 with TRBJ2-7; the D call TRBD1 from the table was never checked on the DNA. TRBV7-5 represents a pseudogene. CDR3 length: 14 amino acids. CDR3 bases: TGTGCCAGAAGCCAGGGACAGGGTCATCGAGAGCAGTACTTC. This encodes CARSQGQGHREQYF.

This chain links TRBV6-1 with TRBJ2-1; TRBD2 might be the D (6 bases). CDR3 length equals 15 residues. V lost 1 base to trimming and J lost 2 bases, with 9 bases between them. The germline CDR1 and CDR2 sequences are MNHNS and SASEGT. As DNA, the CDR3 is TGTGCCAGCAGTGAAGTCGGGAGACCCTACAATGAGCAGTTCTTC. Its translation is CASSEVGRPYNEQFF.

The chain is built from TRBV5-4 and TRBJ2-1; D unresolved. The V gene's germline CDR1 is SGHNT and CDR2 YYREEE (reference sequence). The CDR3 spans 13 residues. Trimming cost V 3 bases and J 0 bases, with 4 bases left between them. CDR3 DNA sequence: TGTGCCAGCAGCTCGGTCTCCTACAATGAGCAGTTCTTC. It yields the protein CASSSVSYNEQFF.

The chain joins TRBV30 to TRBJ1-3; D is possibly TRBD1 (6 bases). CDR3 size: 15 residues. CDR1 and CDR2 from the germline V gene are GTSNPN and SVGIG (reference sequence). V was cut by 2 bases and J by 3 bases, with 14 bases left in between. The CDR3 loop is CAWSWGGQDGNTIYF. The CDR3 nucleotides read TGTGCCTGGAGTTGGGGGGGGCAAGATGGAAACACCATATATTTT.

The V gene is TRBV6-5, the J gene TRBJ1-4, with TRBD1 matching 7 bases. Germline V CDR1 and CDR2: MNHEY, SVGAGI. This CDR3 has 14 amino acids. The V segment lost 6 bases and the J segment 8 bases; nucleotides outside the gene matches: 9. The CDR3 spells CASSYGQEAEKLFF. In DNA form, the CDR3 reads TGTGCCAGCAGCTACGGACAGGAAGCGGAAAAACTGTTTTTT.

This sequence joins TRBV13 and TRBJ2-5, with 12 positions matching TRBD2. CDR3 length equals 15 residues. Losses at the gene ends were 6 bases for V and 5 bases for J; bases not matched to a gene: 7. CDR1 is PRHDT and CDR2 is FYEKMQ in the germline V gene (reference sequence). The CDR3 DNA is TGTGCCAGCAGGGAACTAGCGGGAGGAGTTGAGACCCAGTACTTC. This translates into CASRELAGGVETQYF.

Here the CDR3 DNA reads TGTGCCAGCAACCAAGGACAGGGGGCGCACTATGGCTACACCTTC. Translation gives CASNQGQGAHYGYTF. The chain carries TRBV2 and TRBJ1-2; 11 positions match TRBD1. The CDR3 is 15 amino acids. Germline-derived CDR1 and CDR2 are SNHLY and FYNNEI. V shed 7 bases and J 3 bases; nucleotides not matched to a gene: 7.

The chain is built from TRBV28 and TRBJ2-1; D might be TRBD1 (5 bases). This CDR3 is 17 amino acids long. Germline V gene lookup returns CDR1 MDHEN and CDR2 SYDVKM. Deletions cut 1 base from V and 4 bases from J, with 17 bases between. The CDR3 region is CASSLFPRQGKYNEQFF. The CDR3 DNA reads TGTGCCAGCAGTTTATTTCCCCGTCAGGGAAAATACAATGAGCAGTTCTTC.

The chain joins TRBV21-1 to TRBJ2-7; no check of the table's D call, TRBD1, against the DNA was made. TRBV21-1 is labeled a pseudogene. The CDR3 is 13 residues long. The CDR3 sequence is CASWGRAFYEQYF. CDR3 coding DNA: TGTGCCAGCTGGGGCAGGGCGTTCTACGAGCAGTACTTC.

The chain uses TRBV9 and TRBJ1-4; tentative D call: TRBD1 (6 bases). CDR1 is SGDLS and CDR2 is YYNGEE in the germline V gene. Trimming stripped 1 base from V and 4 bases from J, with 8 bases between. CDR3 size: 14 residues. Here the CDR3 reads CASSVRQDNEKLFF. CDR3 nucleotide sequence: TGTGCCAGCAGCGTACGACAGGATAATGAAAAACTGTTTTTT.

This clone showed up just a few times. The V and J genes are TRBV6-1 and TRBJ2-3; D is possibly TRBD1 (5 bases). V was shortened by 7 bases and J by 2 bases, with 7 bases between the two germline ends. This CDR3 is built from 12 residues. Germline values: CDR1 MNHNS, CDR2 SASEGT. The CDR3 sequence is CASNRYTDTQYF. The DNA for the CDR3 is TGTGCCAGCAACAGGTACACAGATACGCAGTATTTT.

This chain uses TRBV5-4 with TRBJ1-1; 7 positions agree with TRBD1. Germline CDR1 and CDR2: SGHNT and YYREEE (reference sequence). There are 14 residues in the CDR3. V shed 5 bases, J shed 4 bases, and the junction held 8 bases outside the gene matches. This CDR3 reads CASSFTGASTEAFF. The CDR3 coding sequence is TGTGCCAGCAGTTTCACAGGGGCCAGCACTGAAGCTTTCTTT.

J is TRBJ2-2 and V is TRBV10-1; D call uncertain. Germline CDR1 and CDR2: WNHNN and SYGVQD (reference sequence). V was cut by 6 bases and J by 0 bases, with 8 bases left in between. The CDR3 is made up of 14 amino acids. The CDR3 coding sequence is TGCGCCAGCAGACGGTTCTCGAACACCGGGGAGCTGTTTTTT. It codes for CASRRFSNTGELFF.

V usage is TRBV27 and J usage is TRBJ1-2; D uncertain. The germline CDR1 and CDR2 sequences are MNHEY and SMNVEV (reference sequence). V lost 10 bases and J lost 4, with 13 bases in between. The CDR3 loop spans 12 amino acids. This chain's CDR3 is CATRQLTYGYTF. In DNA form, the CDR3 reads TGTGCCACCAGACAACTAACCTATGGCTACACCTTC.

This rearrangement joins TRBV27 to TRBJ1-1; D gene unclear. Germline values: CDR1 MNHEY, CDR2 SMNVEV (reference sequence). Trimming removed 3 bases from V and 2 bases from J, with 10 bases in between. The CDR3 length is 14 residues. The CDR3: CASSFPRTNTEAFF. The CDR3 coding sequence is TGTGCCAGCAGTTTCCCCAGGACTAACACTGAAGCTTTCTTT.

The V call is TRBV10-3, the J call TRBJ1-2; TRBD1 agrees at 7 bases. The germline V gene has CDR1 ENHRY and CDR2 SYGVKD. The CDR3 has 14 amino acids. V was clipped by 4 bases and J by 1 base; unmatched bases: 3. This CDR3 is CAISARDSNYGYTF. The CDR3 DNA sequence: TGTGCCATCAGTGCCCGGGACAGTAACTATGGCTACACCTTC.

The chain combines TRBV30 with TRBJ2-1; maybe TRBD2 (5 bases). The V gene's germline CDR1 is GTSNPN and CDR2 SVGIG (reference sequence). The ends were cut back, 0 bases at V and 9 bases at J, with 15 bases in the middle. The CDR3 loop spans 14 amino acids. The CDR3 sequence: CAWSVGSSRPEQFF. The CDR3 DNA is TGTGCCTGGAGTGTAGGCTCTAGCCGGCCTGAGCAGTTCTTC.

The chain links TRBV14 to TRBJ2-1; 7 positions match TRBD2. Germline-derived CDR1 and CDR2 are SGHDN and FVKESK. Trimming cost V 4 bases and J 4 bases; bases outside gene matches: 16. The CDR3 has 18 residues. CDR3 coding DNA: TGTGCCAGCAGCCCCATATTTTTGGGGGAGGGTTATTACAATGAGCAGTTCTTC. It yields the protein CASSPIFLGEGYYNEQFF.

This chain uses TRBV5-6 with TRBJ2-7; D might be TRBD1 (5 bases). V dropped 4 bases and J dropped 4 bases, with 9 bases sitting between them. The germline V gene encodes CDR1 SGHDT and CDR2 YYEEEE. The CDR3 runs 12 residues. The CDR3 is CASSPQGYEQYF. CDR3 coding DNA: TGTGCCAGCAGCCCTCAGGGATACGAGCAGTACTTC.

This chain joins TRBV6-1 and TRBJ2-7, with 8 bases matching TRBD1. The germline CDR1 and CDR2 sequences are MNHNS and SASEGT. With 6 bases clipped from V and 2 bases from J, the junction kept 3 bases outside the gene matches. The CDR3 sequence is 13 residues long. The CDR3 is CASRPGQAYEQYF. The CDR3 DNA reads as TGTGCCAGCAGGCCGGGACAGGCCTACGAGCAGTACTTC.

This chain links TRBV7-9 with TRBJ1-1; TRBD1 is a possible D gene (5 bases). This CDR3 spans 15 amino acids. V was pared by 4 bases and J by 4 bases, with 16 bases between. CDR1 SEHNR and CDR2 FQNEAQ come from the germline V gene (reference sequence). In nucleotides, the CDR3 is TGTGCCAGCAGCTCTCTAGCGGGGGGGGGCACTGAAGCTTTCTTT. It yields the protein CASSSLAGGGTEAFF.

In its sample, this clone was seen once. This chain links TRBV18 with TRBJ2-7; 8 bases map to TRBD2. This CDR3 spans 13 amino acids. Germline lookup yields CDR1 KGHSH and CDR2 LQKENI. Trimming cost V 6 bases and J 6 bases; bases outside gene matches: 7. The CDR3 sequence is CASSPGLEVEQYF. The CDR3 region has the DNA TGTGCCAGCTCCCCGGGACTAGAAGTCGAGCAGTACTTC. The full variable domain, in which reference TRBV18 and TRBJ2-7 provide the parts outside the CDR3, is NAGVMQNPRHLVRRRGQEARLRCSPMKGHSHVYWYRQLPEEGLKFMVYLQKENIIDESGMPKERFSAEFPKEGPSILRIQQVVRGDSAAYFCASSPGLEVEQYFGPGTRLTVT.

This clone appeared once. V usage is TRBV7-9 and J usage is TRBJ2-7; 10 bases align to TRBD2. V shed 0 bases and J 5 bases; nucleotides not matched to a gene: 7. Per germline, CDR1 SEHNR and CDR2 FQNEAQ (reference sequence). The CDR3 runs to 16 residues. The CDR3 loop is CASSLAWASGRNEQYF. The CDR3 nucleotides are TGTGCCAGCAGCTTAGCCTGGGCTAGCGGGAGAAACGAGCAGTACTTC.

The chain carries TRBV7-6 and TRBJ2-3; perhaps TRBD2 as D (5 bases). The CDR3 runs to 14 residues. In germline, CDR1 is SGHVS, CDR2 FNYEAQ. Trimming removed 0 bases at V and 8 bases at J, with 12 bases between. This CDR3 reads CASSLARTFPTQYF. CDR3 sequence (DNA): TGTGCCAGCAGCTTAGCGAGGACTTTCCCTACGCAGTATTTT.

The chain is built from TRBV2 and TRBJ2-3; D ambiguous. The V end was cut by 6 bases, the J end by 4 bases, with 14 bases between. CDR3 length: 14 amino acids. Germline V gives CDR1 SNHLY, CDR2 FYNNEI. This chain's CDR3 is CASSSHFLADTQYF. In DNA, the CDR3 is TGTGCCAGCAGCTCCCACTTTCTTGCAGATACGCAGTATTTT. The full variable domain, in which reference TRBV2 and TRBJ2-3 provide the parts outside the CDR3, is EPEVTQTPSHQVTQMGQEVILRCVPISNHLYFYWYRQILGQKVEFLVSFYNNEISEKSEIFDDQFSVERPDGSNFTLKIRSTKLEDSAMYFCASSSHFLADTQYFGPGTRLTVL.

This clone showed up just once. J is TRBJ1-1 and V is TRBV7-8, with unresolved D. The CDR3 extends over 12 amino acids. Germline loops: CDR1 SGHVS, CDR2 FQNEAQ. Trimming cost V 8 bases and J 1 base, with 8 bases left between them. The CDR3: CASLNWNTEAFF. The CDR3 DNA reads TGTGCCAGCCTGAACTGGAACACTGAAGCTTTCTTT.

The rearrangement joins TRBV19 to TRBJ2-3; 10 positions agree with TRBD1. The junction had 1 base not matched to a gene; V was cut back by 3 bases and J by 1 base. There are 15 residues in the CDR3. Germline CDR1 and CDR2: LNHDA and SQIVND (reference sequence). In DNA, the CDR3 is TGTGCCAGTAGTATCGGGACAGGGGGCACAGATACGCAGTATTTT. Amino acids: CASSIGTGGTDTQYF. Using reference TRBV19 and TRBJ2-3 for the parts outside the CDR3, the full variable domain is DGGITQSPKYLFRKEGQNVTLSCEQNLNHDAMYWYRQDPGQGLRLIYYSQIVNDFQKGDIAEGYSVSREKKESFPLTVTSAQKNPTAFYLCASSIGTGGTDTQYFGPGTRLTVL.

The V call is TRBV7-9, the J call TRBJ2-5; no clear D gene. The CDR3 has 13 amino acids. Germline values: CDR1 SEHNR, CDR2 FQNEAQ (reference sequence). V shed 6 bases and J shed 3 bases, with 11 bases lying between them. The CDR3 sequence: CASRLGEEETQYF. As DNA, the CDR3 is TGTGCCAGCAGGTTGGGCGAAGAAGAGACCCAGTACTTC.